What follows is one T cell receptor beta chain and its context. The antigen is not known. The data were obtained in a study of T cell responses to AZD1222 COVID-19 vaccine. Study observations and caveats: The study found Spike-specific TCR breadth and depth rose after two AZD1222 doses. Baseline seropositivity characterized only six AZD1222 recipients.

The analysis combined second doses at about 4 or about 12 weeks. Here immunoSEQ multiplex PCR was the method, and the copy in TCRdb shows in-frame clones only, minus some. The repertoire has around 200,000 clones, around 90% of them found once; the top ten carry about 24%. Germline values: CDR1 GTSNPN, CDR2 SVGIG (reference sequence). The CDR3 runs 12 residues. V lost 1 base and J 5 bases, leaving 7 bases between the germline ends. This chain connects TRBV30 to TRBJ2-3; D not resolved. The source was peripheral blood, collected 28 days after the second AZD1222 dose. This TCR was recovered from an adult who received the AZD1222 COVID-19 vaccine. This CDR3 is CAWSALVDTQYF. The DNA for the CDR3 is TGTGCCTGGAGTGCCCTGGTAGATACGCAGTATTTT.